Listed here are 15 T cell receptor beta chains from one sample, sequenced in a study of OX40 agonist ivuxolimab in advanced cancers. The library relied on the immunoSEQ multiplex PCR assay. TCRdb provides this immuneACCESS table in a form limited to in-frame rearrangements. Some clones are lacking; in checked studies, under half of them reflect an unresolved V gene, and why the rest are absent is not known. For this sample there are approximately 50,000 clones; 85% to 95% appear just once. About 11% of the sample is held by the ten biggest clonotypes. The sequences come from CD4+ or CD8+ T cells sorted from blood, collected in a trial of the OX40 agonist ivuxolimab. Every receptor here comes from an adult with an advanced solid tumor such as melanoma, head and neck, liver or kidney cancer.

The J gene is TRBJ2-2, the V gene TRBV25-1; D call uncertain. The CDR3 extends over 14 amino acids. Germline V gene data show CDR1 as MGHDK and CDR2 as SYGVNS. V was trimmed by 3 bases and J by 4 bases, leaving 9 bases between them. The CDR3 bases are TGTGCCAGCAGTGAGGTCGCCTTCACCGGGGAGCTGTTTTTT. Protein product: CASSEVAFTGELFF.

The chain couples TRBV19 to TRBJ1-5; no definite D call. Germline values: CDR1 LNHDA, CDR2 SQIVND (reference sequence). The CDR3 is made up of 14 amino acids. V was pared by 4 bases and J by 1 base, with 8 bases between. The CDR3 DNA sequence: TGTGCCAGTAGTAACTACGACAGCAATCAGCCCCAGCATTTT. It translates to CASSNYDSNQPQHF.

The V call is TRBV6-5, the J call TRBJ2-7; D remains ambiguous. CDR3 length: 11 residues. Germline V lookup: CDR1 MNHEY, CDR2 SVGAGI. V lost 8 bases to trimming and J lost 3 bases, with 8 bases between them. CDR3 DNA sequence: TGTGCCAGCGTCAACAGCTACGAGCAGTACTTC. It yields the protein CASVNSYEQYF.

The rearrangement uses TRBV29-1 and TRBJ1-2, with 12 bases fitting TRBD1. This CDR3 comprises 16 residues. V lost 6 bases, J lost 4 bases, and 12 bases stayed unmatched. Germline values: CDR1 SQVTM, CDR2 ANQGSEA. CDR3 nucleotide sequence: TGCAGCGTACTGGGAGGGACAGGGGGCGATCTCTATGGCTACACCTTC. Translation: CSVLGGTGGDLYGYTF.

The rearrangement uses TRBV7-9 and TRBJ2-7, with 7 bases aligning to TRBD1. Unmatched junction bases numbered 9, after V lost 4 bases and J lost 0 bases. The CDR3 runs to 16 residues. Germline V gene data show CDR1 as SEHNR and CDR2 as FQNEAQ (reference sequence). In DNA, the CDR3 is TGTGCCAGCAGCTCACGGACAGGACCCCGCTCCTACGAGCAGTACTTC. Translated: CASSSRTGPRSYEQYF.

The V and J genes are TRBV7-3 and TRBJ2-3; 9 positions match TRBD2. In germline, CDR1 is SGHTA, CDR2 FQGTGA. With V trimmed by 5 bases and J by 1 base, 4 bases remained unmatched. The CDR3 has 15 residues. CDR3 protein: CASSPVAGGTDTQYF. CDR3 coding DNA: TGTGCCAGCAGCCCCGTAGCGGGAGGCACAGATACGCAGTATTTT.

The chain uses TRBV4-3 and TRBJ2-2, with a weak D call TRBD2 (6 bases). V lost 1 base and J 4 bases, leaving 13 bases between the germline ends. This CDR3 comprises 16 residues. Germline V gene lookup returns CDR1 LGHNA and CDR2 YSLEER. The CDR3 here is CASSQVTGVGTGELFF. CDR3 bases: TGCGCCAGCAGCCAAGTAACGGGGGTCGGCACCGGGGAGCTGTTTTTT.

The genes are TRBV14 and TRBJ2-7; TRBD2 matches at 12 bases. Per the germline V gene, CDR1 is SGHDN and CDR2 is FVKESK. Trimming at V came to 5 bases and at J to 3 bases, leaving 2 bases not matched to a gene. The CDR3 spans 14 residues. CDR3 sequence reads: CASSATSGSYEQYF. CDR3 nucleotide sequence: TGTGCCAGCAGCGCGACTAGCGGGAGCTACGAGCAGTACTTC.

The gene calls are TRBV6-6 and TRBJ2-1; D not resolved. CDR1 MNHNY and CDR2 SVGAGI come from the germline V gene (reference sequence). The CDR3 length is 11 residues. V lost 6 bases and J lost 3, with 3 bases in between. The CDR3 spells CASRGYNEQFF. The CDR3 DNA follows: TGTGCCAGCAGGGGCTACAATGAGCAGTTCTTC.

A single count supports this clone. A read error may account for a junction end that differs from germline. Other DNA variants within this sample encode the same CDR3. Written as DNA, the CDR3 is TGTGCCAGCAGCCAGTCGCTGCGTAACCTTGAAGCTTTTTTT. The encoded protein is CASSQSLRNLEAFF. The chain is built from TRBV14 and TRBJ1-1; D gene ambiguous. The CDR3 loop spans 14 amino acids. Looked up from germline, CDR1 is SGHDN and CDR2 is FVKESK.

The J gene is TRBJ2-2, the V gene TRBV7-3; TRBD1 aligns across 7 bases. The CDR3 sequence is 18 residues long. CDR1 and CDR2 from the germline V gene are SGHTA and FQGTGA. V lost 5 bases to trimming and J lost 7 bases; unmatched junction nucleotides: 19. The CDR3: CASSDRKERGPKDGELFF. For the CDR3, the DNA is TGTGCCAGCAGCGATAGAAAAGAGAGGGGGCCGAAAGACGGGGAGCTGTTTTTT.

The rearrangement links TRBV4-3 to TRBJ2-7, with TRBD2 matching over 14 bases. Losses at the gene ends were 0 bases for V and 4 bases for J; bases not matched to a gene: 14. CDR1 and CDR2 from the germline V gene are LGHNA and YSLEER. The CDR3 has 20 residues. CDR3 sequence reads: CASSQDFWSLGLAGEYEQYF. The CDR3, as DNA: TGCGCCAGCAGCCAAGATTTCTGGTCTTTGGGACTAGCGGGAGAGTACGAGCAGTACTTC.

This chain links TRBV27 with TRBJ2-5; possibly TRBD1 for D (6 bases). The CDR3 has 15 residues. The germline CDR1 and CDR2 sequences are MNHEY and SMNVEV (reference sequence). V gave up 0 bases and J gave up 2 bases, with 10 bases separating them. CDR3 protein: CASSLSPGVQETQYF. The DNA for the CDR3 is TGTGCCAGCAGTTTATCCCCAGGGGTTCAAGAGACCCAGTACTTC.

The V gene is TRBV12-5, the J gene TRBJ2-5, with D maybe TRBD2 (6 bases). The CDR3 runs to 13 residues. Per germline, CDR1 LGHNT and CDR2 FRNRAP. Trimming shortened V by 6 bases and J by 1 base, and 9 bases separated the two germline ends. The CDR3 sequence: CASGSSVQETQYF. The CDR3 DNA follows: TGTGCTAGTGGGTCTAGCGTCCAAGAGACCCAGTACTTC.

V and J are TRBV7-9 and TRBJ2-7; 10 nucleotides agree with TRBD2. V shed 2 bases, J shed 7 bases, and the junction held 8 bases outside the gene matches. This CDR3 has 15 amino acids. Germline V gives CDR1 SEHNR, CDR2 FQNEAQ (reference sequence). Written as DNA, the CDR3 is TGTGCCAGCAGCTTATTACTAGCGGGACCGAGAGAGCAGTACTTC. Amino acid sequence: CASSLLLAGPREQYF.